Below, 5 T cell receptor beta chains from the same sample are listed, as sequenced in a study of cytomegalovirus exposure and HLA in healthy donors. Sequencing was performed with immunoSEQ multiplex PCR; in TCRdb, only in-frame clones are kept and a portion is missing. Here the sample spans around 150,000 clones, roughly 80% being singletons. The specimen sequenced was PBMCs. The receptor set was obtained from a man younger than 40 in good health and CMV-seropositive.

Written as DNA, the CDR3 is TGTGCCAGCAGTAGAACAGTGTACCAAGAGACCCAGTACTTC. Translating it yields CASSRTVYQETQYF. The chain employs TRBV6-5 and TRBJ2-5; D is ambiguous. V lost 5 bases and J lost 0, with 10 bases in between. This CDR3 is 14 amino acids long. The germline gives CDR1 MNHEY, CDR2 SVGAGI.

The chain combines TRBV6-5 with TRBJ2-7; D might be TRBD2 (6 bases). V was clipped by 6 bases and J by 4 bases, with 19 bases between them. This CDR3 comprises 15 residues. Germline values: CDR1 MNHEY, CDR2 SVGAGI. The CDR3 DNA sequence: TGTGCCAGCAGCCCCGACGGAGGGATCCGTTACGAGCAGTACTTC. This encodes CASSPDGGIRYEQYF.

As for this clone: At one end the junction does not follow the germline gene, possibly because of a read error. The rearrangement links TRBV7-7 to TRBJ2-1, with D uncertain. Germline loops: CDR1 SSHAT, CDR2 FNYEAQ (reference sequence). This CDR3 is 13 amino acids long. DNA of the CDR3: TGTGCTAGCAGCTTGGAGAAATACAATGAGCAGTTCTTC. Its translation: CASSLEKYNEQFF.

V is TRBV7-9 and J is TRBJ1-2, with D unclear. V was clipped by 1 base and J by 8 bases, with 14 bases between them. This CDR3 region has 14 residues. Germline loops: CDR1 SEHNR, CDR2 FQNEAQ (reference sequence). The DNA of the CDR3 is TGTGCCAGCAGCTTAGACCCGGAGGCTCGGGGCTACACCTTC. Amino acid sequence: CASSLDPEARGYTF.

The V and J genes are TRBV4-1 and TRBJ2-7; 11 bases match TRBD2. V was clipped by 4 bases and J by 3 bases; unmatched bases: 5. Germline lookup yields CDR1 MGHRA and CDR2 YSYEKL. This CDR3 is built from 15 residues. The CDR3 sequence is CASSPIAGGHYEQYF. The CDR3, as DNA: TGCGCCAGCAGCCCGATAGCGGGAGGGCACTACGAGCAGTACTTC.